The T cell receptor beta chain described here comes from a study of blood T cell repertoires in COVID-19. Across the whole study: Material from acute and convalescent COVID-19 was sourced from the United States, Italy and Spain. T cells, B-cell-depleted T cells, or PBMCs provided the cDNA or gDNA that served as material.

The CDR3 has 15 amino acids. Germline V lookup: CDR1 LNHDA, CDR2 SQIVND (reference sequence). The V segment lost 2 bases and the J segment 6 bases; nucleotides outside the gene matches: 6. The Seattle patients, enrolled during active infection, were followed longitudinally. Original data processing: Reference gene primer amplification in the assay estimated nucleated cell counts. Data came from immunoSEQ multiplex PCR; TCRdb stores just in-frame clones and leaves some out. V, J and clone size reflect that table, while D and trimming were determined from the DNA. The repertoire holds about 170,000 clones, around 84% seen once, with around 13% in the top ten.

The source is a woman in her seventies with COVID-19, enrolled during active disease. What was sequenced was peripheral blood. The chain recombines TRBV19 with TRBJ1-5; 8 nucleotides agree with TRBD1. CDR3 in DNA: TGTGCCAGTAGTATAAGGACAGGGCCCAGTCAGCCCCAGCATTTT. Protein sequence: CASSIRTGPSQPQHF.